The T cell receptor beta chain under discussion was sequenced for a study of Ad26.COV2.S vaccination and SARS-CoV-2 variants. On the study more broadly: The trial was COV1001 and the donor's arm was Ad26.COV2.S.

Repertoires were generated with immunoSEQ multiplex PCR, while TCRdb's copy carries only in-frame clones and drops some. This table has 430,000 or so clones, around 90% appearing once. Noted treatment: some 20 received Ad26.COV2.S at low or high dose, single or two shots; 5 received placebo; per-sample allocation not given. Specimens were obtained on day 63 following the first vaccine or placebo injection. The donor was a Boston adult aged 18-55 years. With regard to this clone: The antigen remains unidentified.

General observations from the study: The placebo group had lower spike-specific TCR breadth than the vaccine recipients did.

Trimming took 3 bases from V and 1 from J; bases not matched to a gene: 1. CDR3 size: 14 residues. Germline V gene lookup returns CDR1 LNHDA and CDR2 SQIVND (reference sequence). The chain uses TRBV19 and TRBJ2-7; 9 positions agree with TRBD1. This receptor was identified in a person between 18 and 60 years old who received the Ad26.COV2.S COVID-19 vaccine or a placebo. The sample here was peripheral blood, taken in a trial of Ad26.COV2.S vaccine versus placebo. The CDR3 DNA reads TGTGCCAGTAGTATGACAGGGGGTTCCTACGAGCAGTACTTC. It yields the protein CASSMTGGSYEQYF.